This T cell receptor beta chain comes out of a study of cytomegalovirus exposure and HLA in healthy donors. Study-level findings and limits: The authors reported that TCR beta sequences could predict HLA-A and HLA-B alleles. These predictions were accurate for most subjects in the first cohort. In a later analysis, TCR beta V- and J-gene trimming showed a link to a missense DCLRE1C variant.

Vbeta (60) and Jbeta (13) primers were used in the PCR. Here immunoSEQ multiplex PCR was the method, and the copy in TCRdb shows in-frame clones only, minus some. The data include around 76,000 clones; the top ten clones carry around 5%. This CDR3 comprises 16 residues. V dropped 3 bases and J dropped 2; count of bases not matched to a gene: 4. CDR1 is MGHDK, CDR2 SYGVNS, per germline. Donors showed nominal health when sampled, although they likely had unrecorded immune exposures. Worth noting for this clone: Its antigen is not identified.

The chain couples TRBV25-1 to TRBJ2-6; 7 nucleotides align to TRBD1. This clonotype originated in a man aged 35-49 years in good health and CMV-seronegative. Sequenced material: PBMCs. The CDR3 protein is CASSELDRAGANVLTF. CDR3 in DNA: TGTGCCAGCAGTGAGCTAGACAGGGCTGGGGCCAACGTCCTGACTTTC. The complete variable domain, with remaining parts taken from reference TRBV25-1 and TRBJ2-6, reads EADIYQTPRYLVIGTGKKITLECSQTMGHDKMYWYQQDPGMELHLIHYSYGVNSTEKGDLSSESTVSRIRTEHFPLTLESARPSHTSQYLCASSELDRAGANVLTFGAGSRLTVL.